What follows are 27 T cell receptor beta chains derived from one specimen sequenced in a study of T cells in Graves' hyperthyroidism and ophthalmopathy. The TCR beta CDR3 regions underwent amplification using RNA transcripts as the source. HTBI primers were used for first-round RT-PCR of the TCR CDR3. TCRdb called the multiplex PCR reads again in MiXCR, with one record for every CDR3 protein. This table has 550,000 to 650,000 distinct CDR3 sequences, about 15% appearing once. Sample: blood. These TCRs come from a woman aged 25-40 years with Graves' hyperthyroidism that later progressed to Graves' ophthalmopathy.

The sample holds a few counts of this clonotype. The chain recombines TRBV9 with TRBJ2-1; TRBD2 is a possible D gene (6 bases). Trimming removed 5 bases at V and 8 bases at J, with 14 bases between. The CDR3 runs 13 residues. Germline-derived CDR1 and CDR2 are SGDLS and YYNGEE. DNA for the CDR3: TGTGCCAGCAGGCGGAGGGCTAGCGATGAGCAGTTCTTC. Its protein product is CASRRRASDEQFF.

This clonotype has a count of ten or more. The rearrangement joins TRBV6-2 or TRBV6-3 to TRBJ1-2; weak D call: TRBD1 (5 bases). Germline CDR1 MNHEY, CDR2 SVGEGT. V lost 7 bases and J lost 4, with 10 bases in between. CDR3 length equals 12 residues. CDR3: CASNEQGYGYTF. In nucleotides, the CDR3 is TGTGCCAGCAACGAGCAGGGCTATGGCTACACCTTC.

This clonotype appeared many times. This chain joins TRBV29-1 and TRBJ1-1, with 7 nucleotides matching TRBD1. CDR3 length equals 20 residues. The ends lost 0 bases at V and 0 bases at J; junction bases unmatched: 19. Germline assignment: CDR1 SQVTM and CDR2 ANQGSEA. CDR3 amino acids: CSVEDGEVVGGAFLNTEAFF. CDR3 bases: TGCAGCGTTGAAGATGGGGAAGTTGTAGGGGGCGCGTTCTTGAACACTGAAGCTTTCTTT.

Many counts were recorded for this clonotype. The chain employs TRBV20-1 and TRBJ2-1; 8 bases are a match to TRBD2. CDR1 is DFQATT, CDR2 SNEGSKA, per germline (reference sequence). This CDR3 has 18 residues. The junction had 19 bases not matched to a gene; V was cut back by 5 bases and J by 4 bases. In nucleotides, the CDR3 is TGCAGTGCTCTGAGACCCACTAGCGGATATGAACCGTACAATGAGCAGTTCTTC. Protein product: CSALRPTSGYEPYNEQFF.

Ten or more counts support this clonotype. The chain has TRBV6-1 and TRBJ2-1, with D perhaps matching TRBD1 or TRBD2 (5 bases each). The CDR3 is 15 amino acids. Germline loops: CDR1 MNHNS, CDR2 SASEGT. The V and J ends lost 2 bases and 6 bases respectively, with 14 bases between them. CDR3 coding DNA: TGTGCCAGCAGTGAACGGGGTCTAAGGGGCAATGAGCAGTTCTTC. Its protein is CASSERGLRGNEQFF.

This clonotype was observed many times. This sequence joins TRBV3-1 and TRBJ1-6, with D possibly matching TRBD1 (5 bases). Germline lookup yields CDR1 LGHDT and CDR2 YNNKEL (reference sequence). V gave up 3 bases and J gave up 10 bases, with 16 bases separating them. This CDR3 has 15 amino acids. CDR3: CASSHRDLYVSPLHF. The CDR3 DNA follows: TGTGCCAGCAGCCACCGGGACCTCTACGTCTCACCCCTCCACTTT.

This clonotype was recorded many times. This chain connects TRBV20-1 to TRBJ1-4; no definite D call. CDR3 length: 15 residues. The V gene lost 0 bases and the J gene lost 13 bases, with 21 bases spanning the gap. Per germline, CDR1 DFQATT and CDR2 SNEGSKA (reference sequence). For the CDR3, the DNA is TGCAGTGCTAGAGATAGCGAGAGCCGCGGTGGGGTACTGTTTTTT. Protein sequence: CSARDSESRGGVLFF.

This clonotype was seen repeatedly, ten times or more. V and J are TRBV29-1 and TRBJ2-3; no reliable D call. In germline, CDR1 is SQVTM, CDR2 ANQGSEA. Trimming removed 6 bases at V and 6 bases at J, with 10 bases between. This CDR3 contains 11 residues. The CDR3 sequence is CSVTIYDTQYF. The CDR3 DNA reads as TGCAGCGTAACTATCTATGATACGCAGTATTTT.

Ten or more counts support this clonotype. The chain uses TRBV19 and TRBJ2-7; D is ambiguous. Germline V gene lookup returns CDR1 LNHDA and CDR2 SQIVND (reference sequence). This CDR3 region has 13 residues. V lost 5 bases to trimming and J lost 4 bases, with 12 bases between them. CDR3 sequence: CASSYDKTYEQYF. The CDR3 DNA sequence: TGTGCCAGTAGTTACGACAAGACTTACGAGCAGTACTTC.

This clonotype was picked up many times. The chain carries TRBV6-1 and TRBJ1-2; 9 nucleotides align to TRBD1. The junction had 9 bases not matched to a gene; V was cut back by 5 bases and J by 2 bases. CDR1 and CDR2 from the germline V gene are MNHNS and SASEGT. This CDR3 has 16 amino acids. The chain's CDR3 is CASSSSWTGANYGYTF. DNA of the CDR3: TGTGCCAGCAGTTCTTCCTGGACAGGGGCGAACTATGGCTACACCTTC.

This clonotype was detected only a few times. With a much larger clone just one base away, this may be a read error. The J gene is TRBJ2-3, the V gene TRBV6-1; unclear D gene. This CDR3 region has 14 residues. V was pared by 5 bases and J by 5 bases, with 14 bases between. CDR1 MNHNS and CDR2 SASEGT come from the germline V gene. The CDR3 DNA is TGTGCCAGCAGTCCCGGACCGTTACAAGATACGCAGTATTTT. Its translation: CASSPGPLQDTQYF.

This clonotype appeared a few times. The CDR3 is CASSFLAETYNEQFF. DNA of the CDR3: TGTGCCAGCAGTTTTCTAGCGGAAACATACAATGAGCAGTTCTTC. The chain couples TRBV6-1 to TRBJ2-1, with TRBD2 identical over 7 bases. The CDR3 covers 15 residues. The germline V gene encodes CDR1 MNHNS and CDR2 SASEGT. Trimming at V came to 5 bases and at J to 4 bases, leaving 8 bases not matched to a gene.

This chain uses TRBV20-1 with TRBJ1-2; D gene uncertain. The CDR3 length is 14 residues. V was pared by 3 bases and J by 2 bases, with 13 bases between. Per the germline V gene, CDR1 is DFQATT and CDR2 is SNEGSKA (reference sequence). Here the CDR3 reads CSARQHVGNYGYTF. The CDR3 region has the DNA TGCAGTGCTAGGCAACACGTGGGGAACTATGGCTACACCTTC.

This chain connects TRBV19 to TRBJ1-1, with 10 bases aligning to TRBD1. The junction had 8 bases not matched to a gene; V was cut back by 7 bases and J by 3 bases. The CDR3 is made up of 15 amino acids. Germline CDR1 reads LNHDA; CDR2 reads SQIVND (reference sequence). CDR3 sequence reads: CASIGDRGPHTEAFF. Here the CDR3 DNA reads TGTGCCAGTATCGGGGACAGGGGTCCTCACACTGAAGCTTTCTTT.

In this sample, this clonotype turned up many times. This chain links TRBV20-1 with TRBJ1-1, with D possibly TRBD1 on 5 matching bases. The V end lost 4 bases, the J end lost 0 bases, and 12 bases lay between the germline ends. The CDR3 extends over 14 amino acids. Germline CDR1 reads DFQATT; CDR2 reads SNEGSKA (reference sequence). The CDR3 bases are TGCAGTGCTAAGTCGGGGGTTATGAACACTGAAGCTTTCTTT. Residues: CSAKSGVMNTEAFF.

This clonotype was counted ten times or more. The J gene is TRBJ1-5, the V gene TRBV20-1; 7 nucleotides agree with TRBD1. This CDR3 is built from 14 residues. Germline CDR1 is DFQATT and CDR2 is SNEGSKA (reference sequence). Losses at the gene ends were 2 bases for V and 0 bases for J; bases not matched to a gene: 1. CDR3 protein: CSARQGGSNQPQHF. CDR3 bases: TGCAGTGCTAGACAGGGGGGTAGCAATCAGCCCCAGCATTTT.

The J gene is TRBJ1-5, the V gene TRBV19; D perhaps matches TRBD1 (6 bases). The CDR3 loop spans 15 amino acids. Germline values: CDR1 LNHDA, CDR2 SQIVND (reference sequence). Trimming stripped 7 bases from V and 6 bases from J, with 19 bases between. For the CDR3, the DNA is TGTGCCAGTACGTCGTCAGGGGCAGTGGCTCAGCCCCAGCATTTT. Protein product: CASTSSGAVAQPQHF.

This chain connects TRBV20-1 to TRBJ2-3; 7 nucleotides agree with TRBD1. This CDR3 region has 13 residues. The V gene end was trimmed by 7 bases and the J gene end by 2 bases; junction bases not matched to a gene: 6. Per the germline V gene, CDR1 is DFQATT and CDR2 is SNEGSKA (reference sequence). As DNA, the CDR3 is TGCAGTGGGCAGACAGGGTCCACAGATACGCAGTATTTT. It encodes CSGQTGSTDTQYF.

This clonotype was observed at least ten times. This chain links TRBV3-1 with TRBJ2-1; D gene unclear. This CDR3 is built from 10 residues. Looked up from germline, CDR1 is LGHDT and CDR2 is YNNKEL (reference sequence). The V end was cut by 5 bases, the J end by 9 bases, with 5 bases between. CDR3 protein: CASSGVEQFF. The CDR3 DNA sequence: TGTGCCAGCAGCGGGGTTGAGCAGTTCTTC.

This clonotype has a handful of counts. The chain uses TRBV7-3 and TRBJ2-1; TRBD2 is a possible D gene (6 bases). V was pared by 0 bases and J by 6 bases, with 18 bases between. The CDR3 extends over 17 amino acids. Germline V gene data show CDR1 as SGHTA and CDR2 as FQGTGA. Written as DNA, the CDR3 is TGTGCCAGCAGCTTAACGGATCAGCGGGCTGTGCCCAATGAGCAGTTCTTC. This encodes CASSLTDQRAVPNEQFF.

This clonotype was seen a handful of times. CDR3 bases: TGTGCCAGCAGTTACGGGTCCTACAGGGGCCGCACTGAAGCTTTCTTT. Translation gives CASSYGSYRGRTEAFF. The chain has TRBV6-5 and TRBJ1-1; TRBD1 aligns across 7 bases. Germline V gene data show CDR1 as MNHEY and CDR2 as SVGAGI. This CDR3 comprises 16 residues. V lost 2 bases, J lost 4 bases, and 10 bases stayed unmatched.

This clonotype was detected ten times or more. This rearrangement joins TRBV29-1 to TRBJ2-3; TRBD2 matches 7 bases. CDR1 and CDR2 from the germline V gene are SQVTM and ANQGSEA. The CDR3 is made up of 17 amino acids. V shed 0 bases and J 0 bases; nucleotides not matched to a gene: 9. CDR3 residues: CSVEDPASGDSTDTQYF. The CDR3 bases are TGCAGCGTTGAAGATCCTGCTAGCGGAGATAGCACAGATACGCAGTATTTT.

The chain couples TRBV6-2 or TRBV6-3 to TRBJ1-5; the D is unclear. Germline CDR1 reads MNHEY; CDR2 reads SVGEGT. Deletions cut 11 bases from V and 3 bases from J, with 14 bases between. The CDR3 extends over 13 amino acids. The CDR3 loop is CAVKPWTNQPQHF. CDR3 DNA sequence: TGTGCCGTCAAGCCCTGGACCAATCAGCCCCAGCATTTT.

This clonotype appeared many times. The chain links TRBV11-2 to TRBJ2-7; TRBD1 matches at 9 bases. This CDR3 has 13 amino acids. Germline V CDR1 and CDR2: SGHAT, FQNNGV. V shed 5 bases, J shed 6 bases, and the junction held 5 bases outside the gene matches. CDR3 nucleotides: TGTGCCAGCAGCCGAGACAGGGGGGCCGAGCAGTACTTC. Protein sequence: CASSRDRGAEQYF.

This clonotype came up a few times. The chain carries TRBV25-1 and TRBJ2-2; possibly TRBD2 for D (5 bases). Trimming left V 1 base short and J 6 bases short, with 9 bases between. Germline assignment: CDR1 MGHDK and CDR2 SYGVNS. This CDR3 has 14 amino acids. CDR3 in amino acids: CASSESRVPGELFF. CDR3 nucleotide sequence: TGTGCCAGCAGTGAATCGAGGGTCCCCGGGGAGCTGTTTTTT.

This clonotype was observed at least ten times. The junction differs from germline at one of its ends, possibly a read error. The chain carries TRBV7-2 and TRBJ2-7; 10 bases agree with TRBD2. CDR1 and CDR2 (germline): SGHTA, FQGNSA. This CDR3 spans 15 amino acids. The chain's CDR3 is CASRLDGLAEREQYF. The CDR3 coding sequence is TGTGCCAGCAGATTAGACGGACTAGCGGAACGCGAGCAGTACTTC.

This clonotype occurred many times. This chain uses TRBV5-1 with TRBJ1-1; maybe TRBD1 (6 bases). CDR3 length: 14 amino acids. Germline CDR1 is SGHRS and CDR2 is YFSETQ. Trimming took 0 bases from V and 4 from J, leaving 10 bases between them. The CDR3 protein is CASSLEQGLTEAFF. CDR3 DNA: TGCGCCAGCAGCTTGGAACAGGGCCTCACTGAAGCTTTCTTT.